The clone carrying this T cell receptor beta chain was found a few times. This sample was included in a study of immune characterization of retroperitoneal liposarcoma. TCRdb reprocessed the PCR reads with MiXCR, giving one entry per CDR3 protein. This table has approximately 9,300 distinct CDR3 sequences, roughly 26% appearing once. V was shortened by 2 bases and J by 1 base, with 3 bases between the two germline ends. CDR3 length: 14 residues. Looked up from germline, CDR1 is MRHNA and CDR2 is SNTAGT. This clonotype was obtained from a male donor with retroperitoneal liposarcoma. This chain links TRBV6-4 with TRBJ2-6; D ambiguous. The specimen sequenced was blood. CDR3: CASSDGSGANVLTF. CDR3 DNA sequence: TGTGCCAGCAGTGACGGGTCTGGGGCCAACGTCCTGACTTTC.